This section outlines one T cell receptor beta chain sequence together with its context. Its antigen is unidentified. This may be a read error, as it is one base from a much larger clone. The data originate from a study of read filtering for tumor transcriptome and immune sequencing. For the study at large: RNA-seq yielded only about 80 to 1,400 TCR reads, IR-seq about 4.05 to 11 million.

Molecular barcoded adaptors covering alpha/delta and beta/gamma chains were used on approximately 440 ng RNA. TCRdb independently ran MiXCR on the reads; one entry per CDR3 protein. The sample has approximately 93,000 distinct CDR3 sequences, about 22% seen once. Whole-study findings and limits: This fraction held mixed bone marrow immune cells after CD138-negative sorting.

The clonotype originates from a donor at least 40 years old with multiple myeloma. Sequencing was carried out using a population of CD138-negative cells sorted from bone marrow.

Written as DNA, the CDR3 is TGTGCCACCAGGGCATTGGTCACAGGTACGCAGTATTTT. Protein sequence: CATRALVTGTQYF. The chain carries TRBV15 and TRBJ2-3, with D maybe TRBD1 (5 bases). Germline CDR1 and CDR2: LNHNV and YYDKDF (reference sequence). The CDR3 spans 13 residues.